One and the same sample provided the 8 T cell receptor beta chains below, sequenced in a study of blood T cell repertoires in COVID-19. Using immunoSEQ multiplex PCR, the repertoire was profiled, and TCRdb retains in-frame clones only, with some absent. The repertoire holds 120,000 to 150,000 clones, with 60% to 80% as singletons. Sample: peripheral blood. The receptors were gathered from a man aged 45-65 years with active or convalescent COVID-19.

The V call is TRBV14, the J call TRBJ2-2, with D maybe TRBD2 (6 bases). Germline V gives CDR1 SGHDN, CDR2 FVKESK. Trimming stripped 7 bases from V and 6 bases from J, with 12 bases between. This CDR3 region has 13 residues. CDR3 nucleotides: TGTGCCAGCACGAGGAGGAGGGCCGGGGAGCTGTTTTTT. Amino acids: CASTRRRAGELFF.

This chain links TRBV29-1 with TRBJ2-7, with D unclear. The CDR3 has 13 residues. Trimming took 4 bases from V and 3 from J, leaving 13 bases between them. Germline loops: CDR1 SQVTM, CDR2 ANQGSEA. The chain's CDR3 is CSVAGGAHYEQYF. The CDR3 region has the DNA TGCAGCGTTGCGGGTGGTGCACACTACGAGCAGTACTTC.

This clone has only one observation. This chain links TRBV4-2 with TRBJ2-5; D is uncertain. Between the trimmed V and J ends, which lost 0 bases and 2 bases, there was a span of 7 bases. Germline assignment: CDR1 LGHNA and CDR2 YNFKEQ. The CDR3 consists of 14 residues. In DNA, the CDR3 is TGTGCCAGCAGCCAAGAACCACAGCAAGAGACCCAGTACTTC. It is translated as CASSQEPQQETQYF.

The CDR3 DNA reads as TGTGCCAGGCGTACTTATCCCGGGACAGGCAGCTCTGGGGCCAACGTCCTGACTTTC. Amino acid sequence: CARRTYPGTGSSGANVLTF. The rearrangement joins TRBV2 to TRBJ2-6, with 8 bases identical to TRBD1. The CDR3 runs 19 residues. V lost 9 bases and J lost 0; bases outside the gene matches: 16. The V gene's germline CDR1 is SNHLY and CDR2 FYNNEI.

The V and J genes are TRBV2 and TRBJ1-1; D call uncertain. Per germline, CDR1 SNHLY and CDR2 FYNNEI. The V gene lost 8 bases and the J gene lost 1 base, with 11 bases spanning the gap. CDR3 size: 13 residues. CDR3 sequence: CASQPLRNTEAFF. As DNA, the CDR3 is TGTGCCAGCCAACCCCTGCGGAACACTGAAGCTTTCTTT.

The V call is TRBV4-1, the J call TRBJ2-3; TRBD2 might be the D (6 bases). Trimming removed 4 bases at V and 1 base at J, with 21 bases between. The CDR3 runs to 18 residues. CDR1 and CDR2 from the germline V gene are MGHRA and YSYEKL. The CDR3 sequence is CASSLFPRPGGGTDTQYF. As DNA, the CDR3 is TGCGCCAGCAGCCTTTTCCCTCGCCCGGGCGGGGGCACAGATACGCAGTATTTT.

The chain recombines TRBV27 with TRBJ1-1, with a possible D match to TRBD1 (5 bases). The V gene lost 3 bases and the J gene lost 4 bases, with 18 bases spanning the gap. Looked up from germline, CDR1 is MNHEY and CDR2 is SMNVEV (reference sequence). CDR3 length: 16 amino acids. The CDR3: CASSFVGFGGITEAFF. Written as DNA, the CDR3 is TGTGCCAGCAGTTTTGTCGGGTTCGGGGGGATCACTGAAGCTTTCTTT.

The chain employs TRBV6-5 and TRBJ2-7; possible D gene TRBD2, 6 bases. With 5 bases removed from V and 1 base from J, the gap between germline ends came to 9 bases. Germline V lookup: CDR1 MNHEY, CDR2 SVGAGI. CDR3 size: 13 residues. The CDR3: CASSTGGSYEQYF. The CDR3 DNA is TGTGCCAGCAGTACCGGGGGTTCCTACGAGCAGTACTTC.